Below are 8 T cell receptor beta chains sequenced from a single sample in a study of blood T cell repertoires in COVID-19. Sequencing was performed with immunoSEQ multiplex PCR; in TCRdb, only in-frame clones are kept and a portion is missing. The repertoire includes roughly 150,000 clones, 70% to 90% of them detected once, and roughly 5% sits in the top ten. The sequencing sample was made of peripheral blood. All receptors derive from a human donor in a cohort sampled during active COVID-19.

Written as DNA, the CDR3 is TGTGCCAGCAAGCGGGACAGGGGGCGGGTCAATGAGCAGTTCTTC. Translation gives CASKRDRGRVNEQFF. This rearrangement joins TRBV7-9 to TRBJ2-1, with TRBD1 identical over 12 bases. Germline-derived CDR1 and CDR2 are SEHNR and FQNEAQ (reference sequence). This CDR3 spans 15 amino acids. J was trimmed by 6 bases and V by 7 bases; bases with no gene match: 7.

The J gene is TRBJ2-7, the V gene TRBV2, with 8 bases aligning to TRBD1. The junction had 10 bases not matched to a gene; V was cut back by 9 bases and J by 6 bases. This CDR3 region has 13 residues. Germline CDR1 is SNHLY and CDR2 is FYNNEI. CDR3 coding DNA: TGTGCCAGTGTGAAGACAGGGGTTGGCGAGCAGTACTTC. It translates to CASVKTGVGEQYF.

The chain employs TRBV27 and TRBJ2-7; D is unclear. This CDR3 spans 14 amino acids. V lost 5 bases, J lost 0 bases, and 11 bases lay in between. Germline assignment: CDR1 MNHEY and CDR2 SMNVEV (reference sequence). As DNA, the CDR3 is TGTGCCAGCAGTGAAAGACATTCCTCCTACGAGCAGTACTTC. This encodes CASSERHSSYEQYF.

The chain employs TRBV27 and TRBJ2-5; D possibly corresponds to TRBD1 (6 bases). The CDR3 runs 13 residues. Trimming shortened V by 6 bases and J by 1 base, and 9 bases separated the two germline ends. Germline V CDR1 and CDR2: MNHEY, SMNVEV (reference sequence). CDR3 loop: CASSDRSQETQYF. The CDR3, as DNA: TGTGCCAGCAGCGACAGGTCCCAAGAGACCCAGTACTTC.

This clone was seen a few times. This sequence joins TRBV5-1 and TRBJ1-2; 12 nucleotides line up with TRBD1. The CDR3 consists of 23 residues. V lost 0 bases, J lost 0 bases, and 21 bases stayed unmatched. Per germline, CDR1 SGHRS and CDR2 YFSETQ. The CDR3 here is CASSLEGQGALSTPQLTNYGYTF. CDR3 DNA: TGCGCCAGCAGCTTGGAGGGACAGGGGGCGCTCTCGACCCCACAGCTGACTAACTATGGCTACACCTTC.

The genes are TRBV28 and TRBJ2-3, with D unresolved. CDR3 size: 14 residues. The V end lost 5 bases, the J end lost 2 bases, and 11 bases lay between the germline ends. Germline lookup yields CDR1 MDHEN and CDR2 SYDVKM. CDR3 amino acids: CASSPLAYTDTQYF. The CDR3 coding sequence is TGTGCCAGCAGTCCCCTCGCCTACACAGATACGCAGTATTTT.

J is TRBJ1-1 and V is TRBV6-5, with D maybe TRBD1 (6 bases). V gave up 4 bases and J gave up 8 bases, with 8 bases separating them. The CDR3 loop spans 11 amino acids. The germline CDR1 and CDR2 sequences are MNHEY and SVGAGI. The CDR3 DNA follows: TGTGCCAGCAGTTCAGACAGGGAAGCTTTCTTT. Translation gives CASSSDREAFF.

The V gene is TRBV28, the J gene TRBJ2-1; 9 bases line up with TRBD1. Germline-derived CDR1 and CDR2 are MDHEN and SYDVKM. J was trimmed by 8 bases and V by 6 bases; bases with no gene match: 11. This CDR3 region has 15 residues. Here the CDR3 DNA reads TGTGCCAGCAGGCCTAGGGACAGGGCGAGGTATGAGCAGTTCTTC. Translated: CASRPRDRARYEQFF.